The sequence of this T cell receptor (beta chain) was determined in a study of cytomegalovirus exposure and HLA in healthy donors. Study-wide background: A prior study identified roughly 110 million unique TCR beta sequences from about 179 million T cells. The study's findings and limits: For most subjects, TCR beta sequences were reported to predict HLA-A and HLA-B alleles with accuracy. Presence/absence analysis assumed near-uniform sequencing depth across donors. Sequencing artifact likely explains a cluster of highly shared sequence variants.

This PCR relied on a set of 60 Vbeta primers and 13 Jbeta primers. Sequencing was performed with immunoSEQ multiplex PCR; in TCRdb, only in-frame clones are kept and a portion is missing. The table records over 120,000 clones, roughly 70% of them present only once. On this clone itself: Its antigen is currently unknown.

The CDR3 loop spans 13 amino acids. CDR1 and CDR2 (germline): SNHLY, FYNNEI. The germline V and J ends were trimmed by 4 bases and 6 bases, with 13 bases remaining between them. The chain uses TRBV2 and TRBJ2-7, with D possibly matching TRBD1 (5 bases). Sequenced material: PBMCs. This receptor was obtained from a man younger than 35 in good health and CMV-seropositive. The CDR3 protein is CASSGRVTREQYF. The CDR3 DNA reads TGTGCCAGCAGTGGCAGGGTTACGCGCGAGCAGTACTTC. The full variable domain, rest sourced from reference TRBV2 and TRBJ2-7, is EPEVTQTPSHQVTQMGQEVILRCVPISNHLYFYWYRQILGQKVEFLVSFYNNEISEKSEIFDDQFSVERPDGSNFTLKIRSTKLEDSAMYFCASSGRVTREQYFGPGTRLTVT.